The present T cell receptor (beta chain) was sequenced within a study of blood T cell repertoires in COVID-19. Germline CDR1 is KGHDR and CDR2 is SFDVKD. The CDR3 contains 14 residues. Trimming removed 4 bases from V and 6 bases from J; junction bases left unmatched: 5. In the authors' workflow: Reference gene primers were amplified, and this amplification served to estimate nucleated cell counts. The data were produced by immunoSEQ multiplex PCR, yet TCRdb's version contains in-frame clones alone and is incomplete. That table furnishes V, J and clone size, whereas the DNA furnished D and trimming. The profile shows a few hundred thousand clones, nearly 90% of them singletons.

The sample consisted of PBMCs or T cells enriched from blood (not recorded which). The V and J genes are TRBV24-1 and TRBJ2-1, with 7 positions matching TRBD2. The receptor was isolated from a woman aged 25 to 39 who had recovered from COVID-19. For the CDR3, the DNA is TGTGCCACCAGTGACTGGACTAGAGGCAATGAGCAGTTCTTC. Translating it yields CATSDWTRGNEQFF.